This T cell receptor (beta chain) is drawn from a study of shared clonotypes between healthy human individuals. Whole-study context: Every donor yielded three CD4 naive, three CD4 memory, two CD8 naive and one CD8 memory plate.

General observations from the study: Sharing across several donors was seen in about 5% of naive CD4 clonotypes.

TCRdb keeps only in-frame clones here, not all; method: immunoSEQ multiplex PCR. The repertoire has a few million clones, roughly nine tenths of them found once; the top ten carry 0.14%. To note about this clone: Antigen: not known.

The CDR3 is 16 residues long. V was shortened by 7 bases and J by 6 bases, with 24 bases between the two germline ends. Germline V gene sequence: CDR1 LNHDA, CDR2 SQIVND (reference sequence). The rearrangement uses TRBV19 and TRBJ1-2; a weak D match, TRBD1 (6 bases). The source of this sequence is a man between 18 and 29 years old in good health. The material sequenced was naive CD4+ T cells sorted from blood. Subset here: CD45RA+ positively selected. CDR3 sequence reads: CASTPTGISQLNGYTF. The DNA for the CDR3 is TGTGCCAGTACCCCAACAGGGATCAGTCAACTTAATGGCTACACCTTC.